The rows below give T cell receptor beta chains drawn from one sample of a study of OX40 agonist ivuxolimab in advanced cancers. Data came from immunoSEQ multiplex PCR; TCRdb stores just in-frame clones and leaves some out. In the table there are around 55,000 clones, around 88% of which are singletons. The source material was CD4+ or CD8+ T cells sorted from blood, sampled in a trial of the OX40 agonist ivuxolimab. Receptor source: an adult with an advanced solid tumor such as melanoma, head and neck, liver or kidney cancer. Each CDR3 is given with its conserved first and last residue. A D gene is named only where the DNA matches it firmly. Part of the rows lack a size; the others show once, few, many or a class for expanded clones.

V gene: TRBV27; D gene: NA; clone size: few; J gene: TRBJ2-4; CDR3 protein: CASSTLGVGIQYF; CDR3 DNA: TGTGCCAGCAGCACACTGGGGGTGGGCATTCAGTACTTC
V gene: TRBV5-6; D gene: NA; clone size: NA; J gene: TRBJ1-1; CDR3 protein: CASSYWGVMNTEAFF; CDR3 DNA: TGTGCCAGCAGCTATTGGGGGGTCATGAACACTGAAGCTTTCTTT
V gene: TRBV6-6; D gene: TRBD1; clone size: NA; J gene: TRBJ2-7; CDR3 protein: CASSKPTGGYEQYF; CDR3 DNA: TGTGCCAGCAGTAAACCGACAGGGGGTTACGAGCAGTACTTC
V gene: TRBV10-2; D gene: TRBD2; clone size: few; J gene: TRBJ2-1; CDR3 protein: CASSGGSYNEQFF; CDR3 DNA: TGCGCCAGCAGCGGGGGGTCCTACAATGAGCAGTTCTTC
V gene: TRBV4-1; D gene: NA; clone size: NA; J gene: TRBJ2-1; CDR3 protein: CASSQDLVSSGNKQFF; CDR3 DNA: TGCGCCAGCAGCCAAGATCTGGTATCTTCGGGGAATAAACAGTTCTTC
V gene: TRBV5-6; D gene: TRBD1; clone size: few; J gene: TRBJ1-1; CDR3 protein: CASTYPGQSINTEAFF; CDR3 DNA: TGTGCCAGCACCTATCCGGGACAGTCTATAAACACTGAAGCTTTCTTT
V gene: TRBV5-1; D gene: TRBD1; clone size: NA; J gene: TRBJ2-1; CDR3 protein: CASSLGATGDYNEQFF; CDR3 DNA: TGCGCCAGCAGCTTGGGGGCGACAGGGGACTACAATGAGCAGTTCTTC
V gene: TRBV18; D gene: NA; clone size: NA; J gene: TRBJ1-2; CDR3 protein: CASSFTTGANYGYTF; CDR3 DNA: TGTGCCAGCTCATTTACGACAGGAGCGAACTATGGCTACACCTTC
V gene: TRBV2; D gene: NA; clone size: NA; J gene: TRBJ2-7; CDR3 protein: CASSVDNSYEQYF; CDR3 DNA: TGTGCCAGCAGTGTTGACAATTCCTACGAGCAGTACTTC
V gene: TRBV29-1; D gene: NA; clone size: NA; J gene: TRBJ2-5; CDR3 protein: CSALPGYGETQYF; CDR3 DNA: TGCAGCGCGTTACCGGGGTACGGAGAGACCCAGTACTTC
V gene: TRBV5-4; D gene: TRBD2; clone size: NA; J gene: TRBJ2-3; CDR3 protein: CASAQTSGRAGDTQYF; CDR3 DNA: TGTGCCAGCGCCCAGACTAGCGGGAGGGCCGGGGATACGCAGTATTTT
V gene: TRBV10-2; D gene: TRBD2; clone size: NA; J gene: TRBJ2-1; CDR3 protein: CASSEGFGSGRAYEQFF; CDR3 DNA: TGCGCCAGCAGCGAGGGGTTCGGTAGCGGGAGGGCTTACGAGCAGTTCTTC
V gene: TRBV19; D gene: TRBD2; clone size: NA; J gene: TRBJ2-1; CDR3 protein: CASRSPPGQPGLTYNEQFF; CDR3 DNA: TGTGCCAGTAGGTCCCCCCCGGGGCAGCCGGGACTAACCTACAATGAGCAGTTCTTC
V gene: TRBV7-9; D gene: NA; clone size: NA; J gene: TRBJ1-2; CDR3 protein: CASSLGDWGYGYTF; CDR3 DNA: TGTGCCAGCAGCCTGGGGGATTGGGGCTATGGCTACACCTTC
V gene: TRBV10-3; D gene: TRBD2; clone size: NA; J gene: TRBJ2-1; CDR3 protein: CAISGGLADTYNEQFF; CDR3 DNA: TGTGCCATCAGTGGGGGACTAGCGGATACTTACAATGAGCAGTTCTTC
V gene: TRBV19; D gene: TRBD2; clone size: NA; J gene: TRBJ2-5; CDR3 protein: CASSSAGGQETQYF; CDR3 DNA: TGTGCCAGTAGTTCGGCGGGAGGACAAGAGACCCAGTACTTC
V gene: TRBV25-1; D gene: NA; clone size: NA; J gene: TRBJ1-4; CDR3 protein: CASDKGSTNEKLFF; CDR3 DNA: TGTGCCAGTGATAAGGGGTCAACTAATGAAAAACTGTTTTTT
V gene: TRBV9; D gene: NA; clone size: NA; J gene: TRBJ2-1; CDR3 protein: CASSVLAYNEQFF; CDR3 DNA: TGTGCCAGCAGCGTACTGGCATACAATGAGCAGTTCTTC
V gene: TRBV5-3; D gene: NA; clone size: NA; J gene: TRBJ2-7; CDR3 protein: CARSLEWGLYEQYF; CDR3 DNA: TGTGCCAGAAGCTTGGAGTGGGGGCTCTACGAGCAGTACTTC
V gene: TRBV9; D gene: NA; clone size: NA; J gene: TRBJ1-2; CDR3 protein: CASSGGFYGYTF; CDR3 DNA: TGTGCCAGCAGCGGGGGGTTCTATGGCTACACCTTC
V gene: TRBV10-1; D gene: NA; clone size: NA; J gene: TRBJ2-2; CDR3 protein: CATGNGASTGELFF; CDR3 DNA: TGCGCCACTGGGAATGGAGCCTCCACCGGGGAGCTGTTTTTT
V gene: TRBV28; D gene: NA; clone size: NA; J gene: TRBJ1-1; CDR3 protein: CASSSGGTEAFF; CDR3 DNA: TGTGCCAGCAGTTCTGGGGGCACTGAAGCTTTCTTT
V gene: TRBV19; D gene: NA; clone size: NA; J gene: TRBJ2-1; CDR3 protein: CASNFRGGGSSNEQFF; CDR3 DNA: TGTGCCAGTAACTTCAGGGGGGGAGGGAGTAGCAATGAGCAGTTCTTC